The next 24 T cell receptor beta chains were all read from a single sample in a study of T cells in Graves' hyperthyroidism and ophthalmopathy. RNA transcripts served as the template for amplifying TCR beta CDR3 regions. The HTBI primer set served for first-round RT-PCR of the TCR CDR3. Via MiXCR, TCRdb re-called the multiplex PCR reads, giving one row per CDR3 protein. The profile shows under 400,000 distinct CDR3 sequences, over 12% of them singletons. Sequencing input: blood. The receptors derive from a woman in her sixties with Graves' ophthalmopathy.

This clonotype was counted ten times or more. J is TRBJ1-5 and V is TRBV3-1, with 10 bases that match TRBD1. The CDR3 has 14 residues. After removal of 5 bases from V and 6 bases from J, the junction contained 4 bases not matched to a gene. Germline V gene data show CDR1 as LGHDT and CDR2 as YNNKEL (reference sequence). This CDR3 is CASSGTGEGQPQHF. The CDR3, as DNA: TGTGCCAGCAGCGGGACAGGGGAAGGTCAGCCCCAGCATTTT. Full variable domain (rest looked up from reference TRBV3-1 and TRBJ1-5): DTAVSQTPKYLVTQMGNDKSIKCEQNLGHDTMYWYKQDSKKFLKIMFSYNNKELIINETVPNRFSPKSPDKAHLNLHINSLELGDSAVYFCASSGTGEGQPQHFGDGTRLSIL.

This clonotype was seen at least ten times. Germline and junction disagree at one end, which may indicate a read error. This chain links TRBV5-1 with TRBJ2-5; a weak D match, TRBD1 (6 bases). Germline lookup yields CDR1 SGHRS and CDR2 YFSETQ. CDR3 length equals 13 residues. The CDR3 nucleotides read TGTGCCAGCAGCTGGACAGACCAAGAGACCCAGTACTTC. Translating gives CASSWTDQETQYF.

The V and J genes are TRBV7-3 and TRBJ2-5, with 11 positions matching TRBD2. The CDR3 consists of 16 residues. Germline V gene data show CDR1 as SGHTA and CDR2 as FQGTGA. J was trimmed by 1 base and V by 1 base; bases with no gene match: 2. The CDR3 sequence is CASSLRTSGLQETQYF. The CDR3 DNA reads TGTGCCAGCAGCTTAAGGACTAGCGGGCTCCAAGAGACCCAGTACTTC.

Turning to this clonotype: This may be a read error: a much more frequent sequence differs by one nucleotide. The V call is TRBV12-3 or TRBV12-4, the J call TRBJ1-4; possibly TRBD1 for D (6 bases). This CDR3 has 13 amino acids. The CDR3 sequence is CASSLGQNEKLSF. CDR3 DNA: TGTGCCAGCAGTCTAGGACAGAATGAAAAACTGTCTTTT.

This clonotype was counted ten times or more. The CDR3 spells CASSHGTPGTQYF. CDR3 nucleotides: TGCGCCAGCAGCCATGGGACTCCAGGGACCCAGTACTTC. The chain recombines TRBV5-1 with TRBJ2-5; D perhaps matches TRBD2 (6 bases). The germline V gene has CDR1 SGHRS and CDR2 YFSETQ. Trimming shortened V by 4 bases and J by 7 bases, and 14 bases separated the two germline ends. The CDR3 consists of 13 residues.

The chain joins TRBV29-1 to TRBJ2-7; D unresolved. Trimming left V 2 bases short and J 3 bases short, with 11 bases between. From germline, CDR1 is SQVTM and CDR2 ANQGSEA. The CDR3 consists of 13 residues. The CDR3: CSVELAGFYEQYF. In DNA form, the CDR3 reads TGCAGCGTTGAATTGGCCGGTTTCTACGAGCAGTACTTC.

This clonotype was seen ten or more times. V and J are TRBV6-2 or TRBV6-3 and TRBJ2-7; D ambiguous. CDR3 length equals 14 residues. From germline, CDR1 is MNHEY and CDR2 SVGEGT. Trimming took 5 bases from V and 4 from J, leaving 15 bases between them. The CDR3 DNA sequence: TGTGCCAGCAGTCTGGACGCAGGCAGTTACGAGCAGTACTTC. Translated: CASSLDAGSYEQYF.

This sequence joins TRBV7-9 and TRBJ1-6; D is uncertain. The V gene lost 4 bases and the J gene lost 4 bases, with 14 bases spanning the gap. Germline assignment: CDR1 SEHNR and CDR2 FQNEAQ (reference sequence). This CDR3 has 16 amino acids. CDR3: CASSSTGDDYNSPLHF. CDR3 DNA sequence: TGTGCCAGCAGCTCGACCGGGGATGATTATAATTCACCCCTCCACTTT.

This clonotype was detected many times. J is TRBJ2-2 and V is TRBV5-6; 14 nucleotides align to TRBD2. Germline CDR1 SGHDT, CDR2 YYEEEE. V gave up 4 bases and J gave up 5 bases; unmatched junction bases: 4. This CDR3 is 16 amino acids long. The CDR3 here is CASSGTSGSRTGELFF. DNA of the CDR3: TGTGCCAGCAGCGGGACTAGCGGGAGTCGTACCGGGGAGCTGTTTTTT.

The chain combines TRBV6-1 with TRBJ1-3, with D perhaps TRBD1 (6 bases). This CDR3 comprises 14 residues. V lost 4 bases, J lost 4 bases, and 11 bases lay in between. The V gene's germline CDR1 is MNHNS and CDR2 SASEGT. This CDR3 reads CASSAGTPGNTIYF. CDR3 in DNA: TGTGCCAGCAGTGCCGGGACACCCGGAAACACCATATATTTT.

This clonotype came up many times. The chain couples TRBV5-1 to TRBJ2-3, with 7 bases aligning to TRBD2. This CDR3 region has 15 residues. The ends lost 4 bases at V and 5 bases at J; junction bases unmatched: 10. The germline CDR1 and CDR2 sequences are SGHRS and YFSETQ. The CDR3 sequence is CASSDGGFSGDTQYF. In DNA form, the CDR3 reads TGCGCCAGCAGCGACGGGGGGTTCTCTGGAGATACGCAGTATTTT.

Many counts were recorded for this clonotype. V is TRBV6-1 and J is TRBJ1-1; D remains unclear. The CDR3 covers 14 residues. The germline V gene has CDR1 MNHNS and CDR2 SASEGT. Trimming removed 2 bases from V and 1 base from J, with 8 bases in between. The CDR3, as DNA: TGTGCCAGCAGTGAACGGTCCGGGAACACTGAAGCTTTCTTT. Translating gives CASSERSGNTEAFF.

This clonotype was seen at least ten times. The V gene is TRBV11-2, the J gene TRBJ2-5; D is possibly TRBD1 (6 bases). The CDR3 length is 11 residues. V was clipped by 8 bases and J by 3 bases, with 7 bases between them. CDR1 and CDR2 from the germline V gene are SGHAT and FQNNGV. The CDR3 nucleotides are TGTGCCAGCGGGACAAAAGAGACCCAGTACTTC. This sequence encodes CASGTKETQYF.

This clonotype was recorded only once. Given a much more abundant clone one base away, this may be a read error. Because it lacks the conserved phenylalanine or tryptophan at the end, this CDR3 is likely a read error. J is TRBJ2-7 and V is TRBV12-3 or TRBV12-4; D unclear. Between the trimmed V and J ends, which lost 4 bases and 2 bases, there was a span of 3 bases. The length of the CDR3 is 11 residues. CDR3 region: CASSYAYEQYS. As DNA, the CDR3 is TGTGCCAGCAGTTATGCCTACGAGCAGTACTCC.

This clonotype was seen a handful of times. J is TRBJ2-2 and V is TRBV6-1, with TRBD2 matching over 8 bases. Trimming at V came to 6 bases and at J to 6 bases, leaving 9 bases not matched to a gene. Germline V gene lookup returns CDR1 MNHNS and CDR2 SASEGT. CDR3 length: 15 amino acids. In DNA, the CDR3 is TGTGCCAGCAGCGAGCGGGAGCCCGGACCCGGGGAGCTGTTTTTT. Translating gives CASSEREPGPGELFF.

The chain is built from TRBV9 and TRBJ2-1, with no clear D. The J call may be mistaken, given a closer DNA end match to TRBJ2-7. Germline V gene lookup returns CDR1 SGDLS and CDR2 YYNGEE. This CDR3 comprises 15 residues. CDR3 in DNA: TGTGCCAGCAGCGCCTCCGGACGGAATTACAATGAGCAGTACTTC. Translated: CASSASGRNYNEQYF.

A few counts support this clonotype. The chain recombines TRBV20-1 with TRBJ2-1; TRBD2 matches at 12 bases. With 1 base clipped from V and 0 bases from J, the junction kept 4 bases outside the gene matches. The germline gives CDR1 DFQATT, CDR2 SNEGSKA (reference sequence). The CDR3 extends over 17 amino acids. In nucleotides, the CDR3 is TGCAGTGCTAGAGGGACTAGCGGGAAATTCTCCTACAATGAGCAGTTCTTC. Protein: CSARGTSGKFSYNEQFF.

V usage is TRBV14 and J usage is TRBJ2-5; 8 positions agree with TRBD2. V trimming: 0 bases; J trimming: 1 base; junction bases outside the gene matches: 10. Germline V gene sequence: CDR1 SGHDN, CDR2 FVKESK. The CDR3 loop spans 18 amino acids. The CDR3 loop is CASSQEFNRLAGQETQYF. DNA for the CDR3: TGTGCCAGCAGCCAAGAATTCAACAGGCTAGCGGGCCAAGAGACCCAGTACTTC.

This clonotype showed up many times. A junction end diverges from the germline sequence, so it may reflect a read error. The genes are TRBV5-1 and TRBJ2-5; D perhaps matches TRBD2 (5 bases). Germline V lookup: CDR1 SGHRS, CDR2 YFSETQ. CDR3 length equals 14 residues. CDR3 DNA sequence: TGTGCCAGCAGCTTAGGTTCGGGACAAGAGACCCAGTACTTC. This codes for CASSLGSGQETQYF.

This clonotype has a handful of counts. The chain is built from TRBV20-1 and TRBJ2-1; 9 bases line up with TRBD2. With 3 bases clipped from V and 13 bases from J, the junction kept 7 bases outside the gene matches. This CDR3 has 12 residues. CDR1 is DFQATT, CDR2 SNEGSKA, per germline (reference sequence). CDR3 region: CSASEGGRAQFF. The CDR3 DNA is TGCAGTGCTAGTGAGGGCGGGAGGGCCCAGTTCTTC.

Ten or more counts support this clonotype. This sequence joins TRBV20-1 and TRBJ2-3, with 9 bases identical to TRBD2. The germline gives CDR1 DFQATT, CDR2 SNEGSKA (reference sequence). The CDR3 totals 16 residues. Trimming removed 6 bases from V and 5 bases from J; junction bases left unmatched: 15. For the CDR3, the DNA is TGCAGTGCCGCGGGGTTGGCGGGAGGGCCAGGAGATACGCAGTATTTT. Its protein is CSAAGLAGGPGDTQYF.

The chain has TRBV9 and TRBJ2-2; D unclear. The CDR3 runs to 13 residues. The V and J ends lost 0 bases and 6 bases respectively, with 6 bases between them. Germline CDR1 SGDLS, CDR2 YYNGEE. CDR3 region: CASSVAGPGELFF. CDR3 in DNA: TGTGCCAGCAGCGTAGCCGGGCCCGGGGAGCTGTTTTTT.

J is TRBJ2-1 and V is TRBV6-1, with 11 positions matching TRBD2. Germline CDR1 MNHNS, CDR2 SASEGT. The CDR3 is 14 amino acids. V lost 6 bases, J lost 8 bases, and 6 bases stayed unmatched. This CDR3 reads CASSRLAGLDEQFF. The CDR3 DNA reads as TGTGCCAGCAGCCGACTAGCGGGACTCGATGAGCAGTTCTTC.

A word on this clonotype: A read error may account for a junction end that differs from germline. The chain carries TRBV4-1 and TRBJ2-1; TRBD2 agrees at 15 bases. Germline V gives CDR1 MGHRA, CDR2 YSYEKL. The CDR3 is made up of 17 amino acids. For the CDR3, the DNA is TGCGCCAGCAGCCGCGGACTAGCGGGAGGGTCCTTCAATGAGCAGTTCTTC. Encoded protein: CASSRGLAGGSFNEQFF.